This is a list of T cell receptor beta chains from one sample in a study of read filtering for tumor transcriptome and immune sequencing. MiXCR, applied by TCRdb to the reads, yields one record per CDR3 protein. In the table there are over 20,000 distinct CDR3 sequences, 12% to 15% of which are singletons. Specimen: a population of CD138-negative cells sorted from bone marrow. The receptor set was obtained from a donor aged 40 or over with multiple myeloma. Both conserved end residues are trimmed from each CDR3. Size tells how often a clone was seen (once, few, many) or the class of an expanded clone, and some rows leave it out.

TRBV5-5	many	TRBJ2-5	ASSFAAETQY
TRBV4-1	many	TRBJ2-3	ASSQRDRGPDTQY
TRBV5-1	few	TRBJ1-1	ASSLGSLGAF
TRBV7-9	NA	TRBJ2-7	ASSLGTGGGAHEQY
TRBV6-2/TRBV6-3	many	TRBJ2-1	ASSSGRGYNEQF
TRBV10-1	many	TRBJ2-7	ASSETRGGIYEQY
TRBV20-1	NA	TRBJ2-7	SPQGMSEYEQY
TRBV5-4	NA	TRBJ2-7	ASSLPSGEQY
TRBV7-9	many	TRBJ2-1	ASSLDGTGVLGYNEQF
TRBV28	NA	TRBJ2-7	ASSSSRGGREQY
TRBV4-1	few	TRBJ1-6	ASSQDMGSNSPLH
TRBV18	many	TRBJ2-7	ASSNDAYEQY
TRBV10-2	many	TRBJ2-6	ASSGRGPSGANVLT
TRBV11-1	many	TRBJ2-2	ASSLDYSGELF
TRBV7-6	many	TRBJ2-7	ASSLVASGNSYEQY
TRBV10-3	many	TRBJ2-7	AISSESSYEQY